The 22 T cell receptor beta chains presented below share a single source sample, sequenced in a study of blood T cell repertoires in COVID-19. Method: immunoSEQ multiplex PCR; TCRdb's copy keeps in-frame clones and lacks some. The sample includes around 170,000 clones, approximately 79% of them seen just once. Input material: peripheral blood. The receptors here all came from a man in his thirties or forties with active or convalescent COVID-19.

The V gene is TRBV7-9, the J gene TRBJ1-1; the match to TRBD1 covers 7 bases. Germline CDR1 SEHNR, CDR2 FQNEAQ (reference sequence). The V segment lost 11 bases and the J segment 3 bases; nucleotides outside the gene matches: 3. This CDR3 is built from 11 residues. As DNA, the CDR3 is TGTGCCGGTCAGGGGGACACTGAAGCTTTCTTT. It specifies CAGQGDTEAFF.

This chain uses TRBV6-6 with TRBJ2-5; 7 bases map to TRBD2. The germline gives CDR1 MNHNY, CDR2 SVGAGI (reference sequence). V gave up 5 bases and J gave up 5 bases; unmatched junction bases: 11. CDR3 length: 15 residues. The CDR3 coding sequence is TGTGCCAGCAGTCCTAGGCGGGGGTCGAAGGAGACCCAGTACTTC. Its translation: CASSPRRGSKETQYF.

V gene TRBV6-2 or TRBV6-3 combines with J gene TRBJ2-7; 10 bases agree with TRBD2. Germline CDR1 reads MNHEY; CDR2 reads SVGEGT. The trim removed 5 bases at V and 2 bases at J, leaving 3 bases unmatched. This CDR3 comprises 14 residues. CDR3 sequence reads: CASSTGTSAYEQYF. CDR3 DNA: TGTGCCAGCAGTACAGGGACTAGCGCCTACGAGCAGTACTTC.

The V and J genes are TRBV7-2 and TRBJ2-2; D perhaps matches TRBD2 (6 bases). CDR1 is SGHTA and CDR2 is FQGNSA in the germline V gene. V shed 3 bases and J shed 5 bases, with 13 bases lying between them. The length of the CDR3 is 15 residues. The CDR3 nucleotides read TGTGCCAGCAGCTTTTGGCGGGATATGACCGGGGAGCTGTTTTTT. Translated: CASSFWRDMTGELFF.

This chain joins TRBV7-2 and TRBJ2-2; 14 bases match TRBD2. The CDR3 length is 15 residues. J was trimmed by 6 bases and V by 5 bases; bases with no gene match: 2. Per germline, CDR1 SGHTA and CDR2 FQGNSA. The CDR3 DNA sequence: TGTGCCAGCAGCCTGGGACTAGCGGGAGCCGGGGAGCTGTTTTTT. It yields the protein CASSLGLAGAGELFF.

The CDR3 sequence is CASSISGADYNEQFF. The CDR3, as DNA: TGTGCCAGCAGCATTAGCGGGGCCGATTACAATGAGCAGTTCTTC. V usage is TRBV6-5 and J usage is TRBJ2-1, with 8 bases aligning to TRBD2. The CDR3 consists of 15 residues. Germline CDR1 reads MNHEY; CDR2 reads SVGAGI. Trimming cost V 6 bases and J 4 bases; bases outside gene matches: 8.

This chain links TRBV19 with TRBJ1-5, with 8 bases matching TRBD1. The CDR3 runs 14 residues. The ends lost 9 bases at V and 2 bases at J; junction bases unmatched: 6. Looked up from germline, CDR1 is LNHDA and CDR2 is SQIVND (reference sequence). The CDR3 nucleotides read TGTGCCAGCGCCTCAGGGGGCGGCAATCAGCCCCAGCATTTT. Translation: CASASGGGNQPQHF.

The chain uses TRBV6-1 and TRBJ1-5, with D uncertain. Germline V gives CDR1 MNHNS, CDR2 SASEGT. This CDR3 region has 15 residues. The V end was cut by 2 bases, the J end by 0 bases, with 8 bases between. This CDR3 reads CASSEFQYSNQPQHF. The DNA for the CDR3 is TGTGCCAGCAGTGAATTCCAGTATAGCAATCAGCCCCAGCATTTT.

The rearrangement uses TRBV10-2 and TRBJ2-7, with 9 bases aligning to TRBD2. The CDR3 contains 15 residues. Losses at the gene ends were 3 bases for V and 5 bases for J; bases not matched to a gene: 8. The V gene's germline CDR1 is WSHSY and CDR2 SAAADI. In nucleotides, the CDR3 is TGCGCCAGCAGTGATGCAGCTAGCGGGAAAGACGAGCAGTACTTC. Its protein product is CASSDAASGKDEQYF.

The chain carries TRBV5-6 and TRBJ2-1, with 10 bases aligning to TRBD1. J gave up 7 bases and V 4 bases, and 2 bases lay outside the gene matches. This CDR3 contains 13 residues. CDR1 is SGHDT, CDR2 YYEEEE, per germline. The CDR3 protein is CASSQGQGNEQFF. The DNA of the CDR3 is TGTGCCAGCAGCCAGGGACAGGGGAATGAGCAGTTCTTC. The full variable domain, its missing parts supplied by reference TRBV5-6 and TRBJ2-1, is DAGVTQSPTHLIKTRGQQVTLRCSPKSGHDTVSWYQQALGQGPQFIFQYYEEEERQRGNFPDRFSGHQFPNYSSELNVNALLLGDSALYLCASSQGQGNEQFFGPGTRLTVL.

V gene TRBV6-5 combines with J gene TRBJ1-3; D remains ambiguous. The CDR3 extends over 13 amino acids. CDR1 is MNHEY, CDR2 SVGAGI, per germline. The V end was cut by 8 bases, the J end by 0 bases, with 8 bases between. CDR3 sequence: CASGGRSGNTIYF. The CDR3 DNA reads TGTGCCAGCGGAGGTCGCTCTGGAAACACCATATATTTT.

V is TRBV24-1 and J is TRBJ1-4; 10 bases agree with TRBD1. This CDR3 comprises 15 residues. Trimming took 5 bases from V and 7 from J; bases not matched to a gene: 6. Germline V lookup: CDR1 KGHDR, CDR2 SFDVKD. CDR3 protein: CATSAMDRGAEKLFF. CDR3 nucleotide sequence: TGTGCCACCAGTGCCATGGACAGGGGGGCTGAAAAACTGTTTTTT.

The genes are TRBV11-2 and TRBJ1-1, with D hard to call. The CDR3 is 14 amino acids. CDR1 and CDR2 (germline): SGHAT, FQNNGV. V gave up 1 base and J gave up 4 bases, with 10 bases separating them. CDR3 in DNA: TGTGCCAGCAGCTTAGGCGCCGCGGGCACTGAAGCTTTCTTT. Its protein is CASSLGAAGTEAFF.

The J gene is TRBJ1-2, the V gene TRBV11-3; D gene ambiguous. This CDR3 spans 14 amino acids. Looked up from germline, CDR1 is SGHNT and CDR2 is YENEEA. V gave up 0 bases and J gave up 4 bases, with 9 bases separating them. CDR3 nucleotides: TGTGCCAGCAGCTTAGATCGAACGAGCTATGGCTACACCTTC. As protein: CASSLDRTSYGYTF.

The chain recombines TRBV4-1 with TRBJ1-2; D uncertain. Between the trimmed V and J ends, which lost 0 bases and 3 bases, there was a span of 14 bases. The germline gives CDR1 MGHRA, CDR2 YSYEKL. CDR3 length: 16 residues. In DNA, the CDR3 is TGCGCCAGCAGCCAAGAGGAGGCACGACGGGACTATGGCTACACCTTC. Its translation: CASSQEEARRDYGYTF.

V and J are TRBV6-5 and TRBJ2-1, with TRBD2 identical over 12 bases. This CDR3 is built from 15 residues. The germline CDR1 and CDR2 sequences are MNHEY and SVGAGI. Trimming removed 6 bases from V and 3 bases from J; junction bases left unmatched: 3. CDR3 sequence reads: CASSPTSGGYNEQFF. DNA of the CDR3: TGTGCCAGCAGCCCGACTAGCGGGGGCTACAATGAGCAGTTCTTC.

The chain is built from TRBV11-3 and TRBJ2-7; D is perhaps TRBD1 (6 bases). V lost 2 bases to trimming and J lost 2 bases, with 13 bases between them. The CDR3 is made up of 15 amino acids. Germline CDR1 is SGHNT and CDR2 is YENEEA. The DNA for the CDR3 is TGTGCCAGCAGCTTAACGACAGGTGAGGCCTACGAGCAGTACTTC. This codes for CASSLTTGEAYEQYF.

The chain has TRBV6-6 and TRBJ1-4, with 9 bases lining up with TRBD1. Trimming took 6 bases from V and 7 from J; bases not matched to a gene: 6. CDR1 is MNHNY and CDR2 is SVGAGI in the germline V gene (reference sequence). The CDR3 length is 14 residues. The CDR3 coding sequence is TGTGCCAGCAGCAACAGGGGGCGAAGTGAAAAACTGTTTTTT. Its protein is CASSNRGRSEKLFF.

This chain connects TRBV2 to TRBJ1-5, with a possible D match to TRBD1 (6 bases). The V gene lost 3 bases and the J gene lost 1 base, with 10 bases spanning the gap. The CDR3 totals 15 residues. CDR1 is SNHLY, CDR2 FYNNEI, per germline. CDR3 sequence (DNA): TGTGCCAGCAGTGACGAGGGGGGGAGCAATCAGCCCCAGCATTTT. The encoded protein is CASSDEGGSNQPQHF.

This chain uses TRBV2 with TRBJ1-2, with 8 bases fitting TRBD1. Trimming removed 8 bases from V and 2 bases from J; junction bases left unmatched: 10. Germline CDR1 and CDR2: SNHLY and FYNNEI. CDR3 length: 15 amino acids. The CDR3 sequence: CASEDRDPLNYGYTF. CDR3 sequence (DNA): TGTGCCAGCGAGGACAGGGACCCGCTAAACTATGGCTACACCTTC.

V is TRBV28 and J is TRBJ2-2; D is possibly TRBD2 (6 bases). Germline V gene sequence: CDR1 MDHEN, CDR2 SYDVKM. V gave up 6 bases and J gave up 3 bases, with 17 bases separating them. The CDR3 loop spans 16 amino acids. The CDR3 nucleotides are TGTGCCAGCAGCCGGAGAAACGGGAGATACACCGGGGAGCTGTTTTTT. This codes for CASSRRNGRYTGELFF. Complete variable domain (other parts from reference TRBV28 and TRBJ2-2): DVKVTQSSRYLVKRTGEKVFLECVQDMDHENMFWYRQDPGLGLRLIYFSYDVKMKEKGDIPEGYSVSREKKERFSLILESASTNQTSMYLCASSRRNGRYTGELFFGEGSRLTVL.

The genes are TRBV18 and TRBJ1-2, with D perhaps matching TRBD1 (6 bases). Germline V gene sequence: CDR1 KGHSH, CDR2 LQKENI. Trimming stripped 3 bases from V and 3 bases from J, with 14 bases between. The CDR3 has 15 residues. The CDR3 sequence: CASSPADRLDYGYTF. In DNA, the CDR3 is TGTGCCAGCTCACCCGCTGACAGGCTCGACTATGGCTACACCTTC.